This T cell receptor (beta chain) appears in the sequencing data of a study of blood T cell repertoires in COVID-19. For the study at large: COVID-19 samples collected from the United States, Italy and Spain covered acute and convalescent phases. PBMCs, B-cell-depleted T cells, or T cells provided the cDNA or gDNA that made up the material.

CDR3 length: 12 amino acids. Trimming stripped 9 bases from V and 8 bases from J, with 14 bases between. Germline-derived CDR1 and CDR2 are KGHDR and SFDVKD. Per the authors' pipeline: Estimated nucleated cell counts came from reference gene primer amplification. Assay used: immunoSEQ multiplex PCR; TCRdb lists only in-frame clones, some missing. V and J calls and clone size are given by that table; D and trimming were obtained from the DNA. This table holds around 20,000 clones, approximately 90% found once. What was sequenced was peripheral blood. The chain uses TRBV24-1 and TRBJ2-3, with TRBD2 as a possible D gene (5 bases). The TCR originated in a human donor with active COVID-19. The donor label of this sample is uncertain. CDR3 loop: CATGERAGTQYF. DNA of the CDR3: TGTGCCACCGGGGAGAGGGCGGGTACGCAGTATTTT.